This record concerns one T cell receptor (beta chain) sequence. It was CD45RO-negative cells, positively selected for CCR7, that made up naive CD8 cells, with terminally differentiated effector memory CD45RA+ cells excluded. The length of the CDR3 is 15 residues. CDR1 MNHEY and CDR2 SMNVEV come from the germline V gene (reference sequence). With 8 bases removed from V and 4 bases from J, the gap between germline ends came to 20 bases. The run depth of the assay was deep. Each cell subset's genomic DNA was divided evenly among several immunoSEQ plates. Each sorted subset replicate got 200 ng genomic DNA, roughly 30,000 genomes. Original handling: Junction-only immunoSEQ sequences carried no quality scores, so filtering differed. This table comes from immunoSEQ multiplex PCR, and its TCRdb copy is limited to in-frame clones, with some not included. The D gene and trimming were derived from the DNA, and the V and J assignments and clone size from that table. The sample records a few million clones, over 85% being singletons.

The data originate from a study of shared clonotypes between healthy human individuals. The J gene is TRBJ2-5, the V gene TRBV27, with D possibly matching TRBD2 (5 bases). The TCR sequence derives from a man younger than 35 in good health. Some clones in this sample may be carry-over from other donors' samples. Source material: naive CD8+ T cells from PBMCs. CDR3 in amino acids: CASGVRSSVRETQYF. In DNA, the CDR3 is TGTGCCAGCGGCGTTCGGAGTAGCGTGAGAGAGACCCAGTACTTC.